The present T cell receptor (beta chain) was sequenced within a study of OX40 agonist ivuxolimab in advanced cancers. Study summary: An agonistic human IgG2 monoclonal antibody against OX40 (CD134) was given. Partial responses occurred in Three dose-escalation patients, one with hepatocellular carcinoma and two with cutaneous melanoma. Study-wide points: With doses of 0.1 to 3.0 mg/kg, CD4+ and CD8+ blood T cells had undergone clonal expansion by week 6. Normalized expansion of T-cell clones was also low for some nonresponders.

Trimming stripped 11 bases from V and 4 bases from J, with 23 bases between. CDR3 size: 15 residues. Germline lookup yields CDR1 SNHLY and CDR2 FYNNEI. There are a few counts of this clone. Its antigen is undetermined. The same CDR3 arises from other DNA sequences in this sample as well. Sequenced by immunoSEQ multiplex PCR; TCRdb stores in-frame clones only, minus some. The sample has 25,000 to 35,000 clones, about 82% seen once; the top ten hold 20% to 30%. The chain recombines TRBV2 with TRBJ1-1, with D perhaps matching TRBD1 (6 bases). The sample in question was CD4+ or CD8+ T cells sorted from blood, obtained in a trial of the OX40 agonist ivuxolimab. This receptor was identified in an adult with an advanced solid tumor such as melanoma, head and neck, liver or kidney cancer. The CDR3 region has the DNA TGTGCCGTAGGGGGACGAGTGGTTCTCGGCACTGAAGCTTTCTTT. It is translated as CAVGGRVVLGTEAFF.